The 26 T cell receptor beta chains below come from one sample, sequenced in a study of CD8+CD57+ T cells in acquired aplastic anemia. Patients picked for sequencing had shown CD8+CD57+ cell expansion detected by flow cytometry. TCR beta VDJ combinations and CDR3 sequences were profiled from genomic DNA. TCRdb itself ran the reads through MiXCR, one entry per CDR3 protein. The sample yields 210,000 or so distinct CDR3 sequences, around 50% seen once. Sequencing was carried out using sorted CD4+, CD8+, or CD8+CD57+ T cells (not recorded which) from PBMCs. These receptors were taken from a human donor with aplastic anemia.

This chain links TRBV7-2 with TRBJ2-3; the D gene is possibly TRBD2 (5 bases). The V end was cut by 4 bases, the J end by 0 bases, with 20 bases between. Germline loops: CDR1 SGHTA, CDR2 FQGNSA. This CDR3 has 18 residues. The CDR3 nucleotides are TGTGCCAGCAGCTACGTTAGAGGGCGGACCCCTAGCACAGATACGCAGTATTTT. Its translation is CASSYVRGRTPSTDTQYF.

This clonotype showed up just a few times. The chain has TRBV2 and TRBJ2-7; D is ambiguous. V lost 5 bases to trimming and J lost 2 bases, with 10 bases between them. CDR3 length: 13 amino acids. Per the germline V gene, CDR1 is SNHLY and CDR2 is FYNNEI. CDR3 region: CASSPNLPYEQYF. The CDR3 bases are TGTGCCAGCAGTCCGAACTTACCCTACGAGCAGTACTTC.

This chain links TRBV12-3 or TRBV12-4 with TRBJ2-2, with 9 nucleotides matching TRBD1. The CDR3 length is 17 residues. Trimming removed 4 bases from V and 4 bases from J; junction bases left unmatched: 10. The CDR3: CASSSPAQTGGTGELFF. The CDR3 DNA follows: TGTGCCAGCAGTTCCCCCGCCCAGACAGGGGGCACCGGGGAGCTGTTTTTT.

This clonotype was observed at least ten times. The chain carries TRBV5-8 and TRBJ2-3; 9 bases are a match to TRBD2. The CDR3 length is 14 residues. Per germline, CDR1 SGHTS and CDR2 YDEGEE. V lost 10 bases, J lost 2 bases, and 8 bases stayed unmatched. The CDR3 DNA is TGTGCCGCAGCGCGGGGGGGGCACACAGATACGCAGTATTTT. Protein product: CAAARGGHTDTQYF.

The V and J genes are TRBV7-2 and TRBJ1-1; D not certain. V lost 5 bases and J lost 6, with 13 bases in between. Germline values: CDR1 SGHTA, CDR2 FQGNSA. The CDR3 extends over 13 amino acids. The CDR3 protein is CASSEGSGAEAFF. The CDR3 nucleotides are TGTGCCAGCAGCGAAGGGTCTGGAGCTGAAGCTTTCTTT.

The chain combines TRBV6-5 with TRBJ2-7, with 9 bases aligning to TRBD1. The V and J ends lost 5 bases and 4 bases, in that order; junction bases with no gene match: 6. CDR1 and CDR2 from the germline V gene are MNHEY and SVGAGI. The CDR3 spans 14 residues. This CDR3 reads CASSEAGQGYEQYF. DNA of the CDR3: TGTGCCAGCAGTGAGGCCGGACAGGGGTACGAGCAGTACTTC.

The V gene is TRBV24-1, the J gene TRBJ1-5; 7 bases map to TRBD1. Germline CDR1 and CDR2: KGHDR and SFDVKD. This CDR3 region has 14 residues. V gave up 6 bases and J gave up 7 bases; unmatched junction bases: 8. The CDR3 region has the DNA TGTGCCACCAGTTTCGACAGGGAGGGGCAGCCCCAGCATTTT. It translates to CATSFDREGQPQHF.

Comments on this clonotype: A much larger clone differs from this one at a single base, so this may be a read error. The chain couples TRBV12-3 or TRBV12-4 to TRBJ2-1; 10 nucleotides align to TRBD1. The CDR3 sequence is 15 residues long. V lost 4 bases and J lost 10; bases outside the gene matches: 10. CDR3 sequence reads: CASSSLGTGDYEQFF. The CDR3 DNA reads as TGTGCCAGCAGTTCGCTGGGGACAGGGGACTACGAGCAGTTCTTC.

This clonotype has a count of ten or more. The chain has TRBV19 and TRBJ2-3; 8 positions match TRBD2. Looked up from germline, CDR1 is LNHDA and CDR2 is SQIVND (reference sequence). V gave up 1 base and J gave up 4 bases; unmatched junction bases: 7. The CDR3 extends over 16 amino acids. The CDR3 coding sequence is TGTGCCAGTAGTATAGCCCAGTTGCGGGGGGCAGATACGCAGTATTTT. It codes for CASSIAQLRGADTQYF.

This sequence joins TRBV19 and TRBJ1-5; D is perhaps TRBD1 (5 bases). Germline CDR1 reads LNHDA; CDR2 reads SQIVND (reference sequence). The CDR3 contains 13 residues. Trimming stripped 7 bases from V and 5 bases from J, with 12 bases between. The CDR3 nucleotides read TGTGCCAGTACCAGACGGGGGGATCAGCCCCAGCATTTT. Translation gives CASTRRGDQPQHF.

This clonotype was observed many times. The V gene is TRBV11-2, the J gene TRBJ1-1, with a tentative D call TRBD1 (5 bases). In germline, CDR1 is SGHAT, CDR2 FQNNGV. Trimming cost V 4 bases and J 6 bases, with 12 bases left between them. This CDR3 is 13 amino acids long. In nucleotides, the CDR3 is TGTGCCAGCAGCTGGGCGGGGGACCCTGAAGCTTTCTTT. It yields the protein CASSWAGDPEAFF.

There are a few counts of this clonotype. V is TRBV29-1 and J is TRBJ2-7, with TRBD2 matching over 8 bases. The CDR3 sequence is 13 residues long. Trimming removed 6 bases from V and 7 bases from J; junction bases left unmatched: 11. CDR1 and CDR2 (germline): SQVTM, ANQGSEA. The CDR3 region has the DNA TGCAGCGTCGCTCAGGGACTAGGGAGTGAGCAGTACTTC. It encodes CSVAQGLGSEQYF.

This clonotype came up many times. The chain couples TRBV12-5 to TRBJ1-1; D is perhaps TRBD1 (5 bases). Looked up from germline, CDR1 is LGHNT and CDR2 is FRNRAP. The CDR3 extends over 14 amino acids. The V end was cut by 5 bases, the J end by 0 bases, with 10 bases between. In DNA form, the CDR3 reads TGTGCTAGTGGTCGGGGACGGCTGAACACTGAAGCTTTCTTT. This encodes CASGRGRLNTEAFF.

The genes are TRBV19 and TRBJ2-1; 13 bases map to TRBD2. V shed 9 bases and J 7 bases; nucleotides not matched to a gene: 18. CDR3 length equals 18 residues. Germline lookup yields CDR1 LNHDA and CDR2 SQIVND (reference sequence). The chain's CDR3 is CASSLPWTSGGAMNEQFF. The CDR3 region has the DNA TGTGCCAGCAGCCTGCCCTGGACTAGCGGGGGTGCTATGAATGAGCAGTTCTTC.

The chain uses TRBV15 and TRBJ2-3; D unresolved. Looked up from germline, CDR1 is LNHNV and CDR2 is YYDKDF (reference sequence). V was cut by 0 bases and J by 6 bases, with 13 bases left in between. This CDR3 contains 15 residues. The CDR3, as DNA: TGTGCCACCAGCAGAGATAAAGGGCCCAGGGATACGCAGTATTTT. Translated, it gives CATSRDKGPRDTQYF.

This rearrangement joins TRBV2 to TRBJ2-7; D gene unclear. Trimming stripped 4 bases from V and 3 bases from J, with 16 bases between. The germline CDR1 and CDR2 sequences are SNHLY and FYNNEI. This CDR3 contains 15 residues. CDR3 bases: TGTGCCAGCAGTGTAATCCAGGAGAACTTCTACGAGCAGTACGTC. Translation: CASSVIQENFYEQYV.

This chain's CDR3 is CASSSASANYGYTF. The CDR3 region has the DNA TGTGCCAGCAGCTCCGCTTCAGCTAACTATGGCTACACCTTC. This chain links TRBV9 with TRBJ1-2; no reliable D call. Germline CDR1 reads SGDLS; CDR2 reads YYNGEE. The CDR3 is 14 residues long. Trimming took off 4 bases at V and 0 bases at J, with 10 bases between the two ends.

This clonotype has a count of ten or more. The chain combines TRBV5-1 with TRBJ1-4, with a possible D match to TRBD1 (5 bases). Trimming removed 3 bases at V and 4 bases at J, with 19 bases between. Germline CDR1 and CDR2: SGHRS and YFSETQ. CDR3 size: 17 residues. The CDR3 sequence is CASSSLPPGTNNEKLFF. The DNA for the CDR3 is TGCGCCAGCAGCTCTCTACCCCCCGGGACGAATAATGAAAAACTGTTTTTT.

J is TRBJ2-1 and V is TRBV29-1; the match to TRBD1 covers 9 bases. CDR1 and CDR2 from the germline V gene are SQVTM and ANQGSEA. J lost 5 bases, V lost 4 bases, and 9 bases had no gene match. The CDR3 spans 15 residues. This chain's CDR3 is CSVARAGTGNNEQFF. CDR3 bases: TGCAGCGTTGCGCGTGCCGGGACAGGGAACAATGAGCAGTTCTTC.

This chain uses TRBV20-1 with TRBJ1-1, with a tentative D call TRBD1 (6 bases). Germline CDR1 reads DFQATT; CDR2 reads SNEGSKA (reference sequence). V was clipped by 3 bases and J by 5 bases, with 22 bases between them. The CDR3 is 16 amino acids. CDR3 residues: CSASRCFPGTTTEAFF. CDR3 in DNA: TGCAGTGCTAGTCGGTGTTTTCCCGGGACAACAACTGAAGCTTTCTTT.

In its sample, this clonotype was seen many times. The V and J genes are TRBV7-2 and TRBJ2-5, with 12 bases lining up with TRBD2. The germline gives CDR1 SGHTA, CDR2 FQGNSA. The CDR3 length is 15 residues. V lost 8 bases and J lost 4; bases outside the gene matches: 8. This CDR3 is CASVRTSGDRETQYF. CDR3 bases: TGTGCCAGCGTTAGGACTAGCGGGGACCGAGAGACCCAGTACTTC. The full variable domain, with the rest looked up from reference TRBV7-2 and TRBJ2-5, is GAGVSQSPSNKVTEKGKDVELRCDPISGHTALYWYRQSLGQGLEFLIYFQGNSAPDKSGLPSDRFSAERTGGSVSTLTIQRTQQEDSAVYLCASVRTSGDRETQYFGPGTRLLVL.

Comments on this clonotype: The CDR3 end shows no conserved phenylalanine or tryptophan, and so a read error is likely. This sequence joins TRBV5-6 and TRBJ2-2; a possible D gene is TRBD1 (6 bases). Per germline, CDR1 SGHDT and CDR2 YYEEEE. Deletions cut 4 bases from V and 3 bases from J, with 13 bases between. This CDR3 comprises 15 residues. CDR3: CASSEQGRDTGELFS. DNA of the CDR3: TGTGCCAGCAGCGAACAGGGAAGGGACACCGGGGAGCTGTTTTCT.

The table lists this clonotype with many counts. V and J are TRBV7-9 and TRBJ1-2, with D possibly matching TRBD1 (5 bases). The CDR3 loop spans 15 amino acids. V shed 3 bases and J shed 4 bases, with 15 bases lying between them. Germline assignment: CDR1 SEHNR and CDR2 FQNEAQ (reference sequence). The DNA of the CDR3 is TGTGCCAGCAGCTTCGAAGCGCGGGGCCTCTATGGCTACACCTTC. Protein product: CASSFEARGLYGYTF.

This sequence joins TRBV20-1 and TRBJ2-3; 9 bases are a match to TRBD2. V gave up 0 bases and J gave up 2 bases; unmatched junction bases: 3. The CDR3 loop spans 15 amino acids. CDR1 and CDR2 from the germline V gene are DFQATT and SNEGSKA (reference sequence). The CDR3 loop is CSARDPSGATDTQYF. CDR3 DNA: TGCAGTGCTAGAGACCCTAGCGGGGCCACAGATACGCAGTATTTT.

The chain employs TRBV20-1 and TRBJ2-7, with 8 bases aligning to TRBD2. The ends lost 1 base at V and 5 bases at J; junction bases unmatched: 4. The CDR3 is made up of 13 amino acids. From germline, CDR1 is DFQATT and CDR2 SNEGSKA (reference sequence). The DNA of the CDR3 is TGCAGTGCTAGAGCGGGGGGGCCTAACGAGCAGTACTTC. Translation: CSARAGGPNEQYF.

This clonotype came up many times. The chain uses TRBV19 and TRBJ2-7; D is ambiguous. Trimming took off 8 bases at V and 6 bases at J, with 23 bases between the two ends. Germline V gene sequence: CDR1 LNHDA, CDR2 SQIVND (reference sequence). The CDR3 is made up of 15 amino acids. This chain's CDR3 is CASRAWAPQESEQYF. In DNA form, the CDR3 reads TGTGCCAGTCGGGCCTGGGCCCCGCAGGAATCCGAGCAGTACTTC. Filled out from reference TRBV19 and TRBJ2-7, the complete variable domain reads DGGITQSPKYLFRKEGQNVTLSCEQNLNHDAMYWYRQDPGQGLRLIYYSQIVNDFQKGDIAEGYSVSREKKESFPLTVTSAQKNPTAFYLCASRAWAPQESEQYFGPGTRLTVT.